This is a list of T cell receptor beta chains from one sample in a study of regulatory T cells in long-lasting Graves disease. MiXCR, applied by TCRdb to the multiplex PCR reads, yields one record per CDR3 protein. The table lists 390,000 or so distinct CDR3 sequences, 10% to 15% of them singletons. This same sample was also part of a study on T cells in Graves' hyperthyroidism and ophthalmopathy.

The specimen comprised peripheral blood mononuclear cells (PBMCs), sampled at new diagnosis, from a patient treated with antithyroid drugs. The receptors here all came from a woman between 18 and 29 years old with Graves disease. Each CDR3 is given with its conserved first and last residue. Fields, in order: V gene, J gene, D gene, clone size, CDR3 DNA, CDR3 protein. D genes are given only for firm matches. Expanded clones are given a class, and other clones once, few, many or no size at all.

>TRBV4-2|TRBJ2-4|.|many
TGTGCCAGCAGCCAAGATCTAGGCCGACGGTGGGACTTAGCCAAAAACATTCAGTACTTC
CASSQDLGRRWDLAKNIQYF
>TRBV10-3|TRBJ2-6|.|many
TGTGCCATCAGTGAGTTGCAGGGTCCTGGGGCCAACGTCCTGACTTTC
CAISELQGPGANVLTF
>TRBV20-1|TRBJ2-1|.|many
TGCAGTGCTAGAGATCAATCGCGGGGGCTTTGGTACAATGAGCAGTTCTTC
CSARDQSRGLWYNEQFF
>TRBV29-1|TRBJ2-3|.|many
TGCAGCACCCGTTTCGGGAGCGGCACAGATACGCAGTATTTT
CSTRFGSGTDTQYF
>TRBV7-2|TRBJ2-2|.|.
TGTGCCAGCAGCCCGCTCCGGGTCGGGGAGCTGTTTTTT
CASSPLRVGELFF
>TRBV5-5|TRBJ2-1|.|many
TGTGCCAGCAGCTTTACATGGGACCGAATCAATGAGCAGTTCTTC
CASSFTWDRINEQFF
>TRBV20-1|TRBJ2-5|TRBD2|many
TGCAGTGCTAGCGGGGGGACCCAAGAGACCCAGTACTTC
CSASGGTQETQYF
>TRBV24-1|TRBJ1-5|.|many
TGTGCCACCAGTGATGGTTTTCTGGGGACAACTGATCAGCCCCAGCATTTT
CATSDGFLGTTDQPQHF
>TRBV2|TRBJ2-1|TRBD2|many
TGTGCCAGCAGTGTAGGCTTGGGGGACTACTACAATGAGCAGTTCTTC
CASSVGLGDYYNEQFF
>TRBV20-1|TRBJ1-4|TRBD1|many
TGCAGTGCTAGACTGGGGACAGCCGGAAATGAAAAACTGTTTTTT
CSARLGTAGNEKLFF
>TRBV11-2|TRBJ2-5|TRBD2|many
TGTGCCAGCAGCTTCGTGGGGGGAGGGTACCAAGAGACCCAGTACTTC
CASSFVGGGYQETQYF
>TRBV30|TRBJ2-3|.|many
TGTGCCTGGACATTTGGTGGCAGGGCAAGCACAGATACGCAGTATTTT
CAWTFGGRASTDTQYF
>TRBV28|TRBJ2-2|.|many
TGTGCCAGCAGTTCCCCGGGCGGTACCGGGGAGCTGTTTTTT
CASSSPGGTGELFF
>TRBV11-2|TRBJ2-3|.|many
TGTGCCAGCAGCGGGTGGATAGCGGACTCGCAGTATTTT
CASSGWIADSQYF
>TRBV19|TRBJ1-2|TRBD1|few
TGTGCCAGTAGTATATCGACAGGGGCATATAACTATGGCTACACCTTC
CASSISTGAYNYGYTF
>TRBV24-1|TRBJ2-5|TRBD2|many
TGTGCCACCAGTGATCCCTCTGCGGGAGGTGGGTGGGAGACCCAGTACTTC
CATSDPSAGGGWETQYF
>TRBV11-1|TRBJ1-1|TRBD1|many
TGTGCCAGCAGCCCGAGGGACAGAGACACTGAAGCTTTCTTT
CASSPRDRDTEAFF
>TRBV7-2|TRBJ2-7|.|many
TGTGCCAGCAGCCGTGGAGGGACGGCCGCCTACGAGCAGTACTTC
CASSRGGTAAYEQYF
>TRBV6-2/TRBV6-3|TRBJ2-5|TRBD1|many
TGTGCCAGCCGATTTACAGGGGGGATAGAGACCCAGTACTTC
CASRFTGGIETQYF
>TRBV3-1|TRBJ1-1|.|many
TGTGCCAGCAGCCACGCTGGGGGTAGCCGGACCCCTAGGGCTTTCTTT
CASSHAGGSRTPRAFF
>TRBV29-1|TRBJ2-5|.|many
TGCAGCGTTGAAGGCCTAGCGTTGGGGACCCAGTACTTC
CSVEGLALGTQYF
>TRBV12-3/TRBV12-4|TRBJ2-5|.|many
TGTGCCAGCAGTTTGTTGTTCGACCAAGAGACCCAGTACTTC
CASSLLFDQETQYF
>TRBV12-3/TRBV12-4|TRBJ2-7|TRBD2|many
TGTGCCAGCAGTTGGGAGGGCTCCTACGAGCAGTACTTC
CASSWEGSYEQYF
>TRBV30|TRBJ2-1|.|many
TGTGCCTGGAGATTCCTTGGGGGGGCGGGTAATGAGCAGTTCTTC
CAWRFLGGAGNEQFF
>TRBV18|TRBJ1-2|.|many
TGTGCCAGCTCACCGGTAGTGGCGGGAAACTATGGCTACACCTTC
CASSPVVAGNYGYTF
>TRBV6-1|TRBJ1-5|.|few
TGTGCCAGCAGTGAAGCGGGTGGGCAGCTGCGGCCCCAGCATTTT
CASSEAGGQLRPQHF
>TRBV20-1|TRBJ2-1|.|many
TGCAGTGCTAGAGATCCTCCCCTCGACAATGAGCAGTTCTTC
CSARDPPLDNEQFF
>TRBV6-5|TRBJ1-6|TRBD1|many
TGTGCCAGCAGTTACGGACAGGGCTTCCTCCACTTT
CASSYGQGFLHF
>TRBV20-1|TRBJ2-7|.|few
TGCAGTGCTAGAGCGTCTGACGGGGTGATTCCTTTCTACGAGCAGTACTTC
CSARASDGVIPFYEQYF
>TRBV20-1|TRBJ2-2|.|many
TGCAGTGCTAGACTAGCTCCTAGTCGTACCGGGGAGCTGTTTTTT
CSARLAPSRTGELFF
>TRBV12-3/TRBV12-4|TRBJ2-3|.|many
TGTGCCAGCAGTCCAGGACTGACGGGCACAGATACGCAGTATTTT
CASSPGLTGTDTQYF
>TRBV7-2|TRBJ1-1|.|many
TGCGCCAGCAGCCAAATCTCCGACAGGCCGAACACTGAAGCTTTCTTT
CASSQISDRPNTEAFF
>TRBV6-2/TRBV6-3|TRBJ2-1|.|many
TGTGCCAGCAGAGGCGGGTCTAATTACAATGAGCAGTTCTTC
CASRGGSNYNEQFF
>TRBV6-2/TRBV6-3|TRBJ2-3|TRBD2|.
TGTGCCAGCAGTACGAATCCGGGACTAGCGCCACTAGGCCCCACAGATACGCAGTATTTT
CASSTNPGLAPLGPTDTQYF
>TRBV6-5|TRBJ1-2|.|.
TGTGCCAGCAGTTACTCTGGGGAAAACCTCTATGGCTACACCTTC
CASSYSGENLYGYTF
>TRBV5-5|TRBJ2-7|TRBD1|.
TGTGCCAGCAGCTTGGACAGGGGGCTCCACGAGCAGTACTTC
CASSLDRGLHEQYF
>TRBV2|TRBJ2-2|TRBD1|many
TGTGCCAGCAGTCCTGGACAGGGGCGGGCCGGGGAGCTGTTTTTT
CASSPGQGRAGELFF
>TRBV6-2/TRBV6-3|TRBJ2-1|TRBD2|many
TGTGCCAGCAGTTACTCGACGGGGGGGCCTAGGAATGAGCAGTTCTTC
CASSYSTGGPRNEQFF
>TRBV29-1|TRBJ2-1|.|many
TGCAGCGTTGAAGATCGGGATAGCGAGAGCTCCTACAATGAGCAGTTCTTC
CSVEDRDSESSYNEQFF
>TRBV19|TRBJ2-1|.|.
TGTGCCAGTAGTATAGACCCCCGACTAGTATTACATGAGCAGTTCTTC
CASSIDPRLVLHEQFF
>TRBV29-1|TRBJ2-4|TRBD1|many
TGCAGCTACAGGGGGCAAAACATTCAGTACTTC
CSYRGQNIQYF
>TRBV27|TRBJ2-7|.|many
TGTGCCAGCAGACTGGAGTACGGCATGGGAGAGCAGTACTTC
CASRLEYGMGEQYF
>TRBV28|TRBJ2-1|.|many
TGTGCCATTCAGCCCCGGGACGGACCCTACAATGAGCAGTTCTTC
CAIQPRDGPYNEQFF
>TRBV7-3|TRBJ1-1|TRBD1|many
TGTGCCAGCAGCTTAACGGGACAGGGGGTGAACACTGAAGCTTTCTTT
CASSLTGQGVNTEAFF
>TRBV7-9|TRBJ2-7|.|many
TGTGCCAGCAGCGCCACCGAGGCAGACCCTACCTACGAGCAGTACTTC
CASSATEADPTYEQYF
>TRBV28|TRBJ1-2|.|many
TGTGCCAGCAGTTTCGGGGGTGGCTACACCTTC
CASSFGGGYTF
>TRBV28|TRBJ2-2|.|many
TGTGCCAGCAGTTTCAGACTGCCGAACACCGGGGAGCTGTTTTTT
CASSFRLPNTGELFF
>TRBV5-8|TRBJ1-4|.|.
TGTGCCAGCAGCGACGCGGCAGGGACTGGAAAACTGTTTTTT
CASSDAAGTGKLFF
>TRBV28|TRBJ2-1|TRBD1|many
TGTGCCAGCAGTTTGGTCGGGACAGGGTACAATGAGCAGTTCTTC
CASSLVGTGYNEQFF
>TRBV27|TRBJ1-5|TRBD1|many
TGTGCCAGCAGTCTACAGGGGGCTTATCAGCCCCAGCATTTT
CASSLQGAYQPQHF
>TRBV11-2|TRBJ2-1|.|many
TGTGCCAGCAGCTCGCCGCATAGCGGAGCTTACTCCTACAATGAGCAGTTCTTC
CASSSPHSGAYSYNEQFF
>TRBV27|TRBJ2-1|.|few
TGTGCCACCGCGGGGCCTTGGGGAAGGGCCCGCGCTGAGCAGTTCTTC
CATAGPWGRARAEQFF
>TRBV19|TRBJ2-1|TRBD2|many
TGTGCCAGTAGGAACCAACGACTAGCGGGGGGTTACAATGAGCAGTTCTTC
CASRNQRLAGGYNEQFF
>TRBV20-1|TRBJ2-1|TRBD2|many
TGCAGTGCTAGAGAGCCTTGGACTAGCGGGGGGCCGTCCCTGGGCAATGAGCAGTTCTTC
CSAREPWTSGGPSLGNEQFF
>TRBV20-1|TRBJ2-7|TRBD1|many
TGCAGTGCTAGAGAGGGACAGGGTTGGTACGAGCAGTACTTC
CSAREGQGWYEQYF
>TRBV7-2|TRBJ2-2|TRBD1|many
TGTGCCAGCAGCTTAGGACAGGGCGGGGAGCTGTTTTTT
CASSLGQGGELFF
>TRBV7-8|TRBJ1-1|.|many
TGTGCCAGCAGCCGACGTCTGGCCCAGGGGAGGACTGAAGCTTTCTTT
CASSRRLAQGRTEAFF
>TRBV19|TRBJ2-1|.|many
TGTGCCAGCAGTATTAGCGGATACAATGAGCAGTTCTTC
CASSISGYNEQFF
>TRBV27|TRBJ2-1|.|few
TGTGCCAGCTCACACATGAGGGGGAGCGAGAATGAGCAGTTCTTC
CASSHMRGSENEQFF
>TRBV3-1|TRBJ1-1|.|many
TGTGCCAGCAGCCCCACAGCGGGGGGTGCTGAAGCTTTCTTT
CASSPTAGGAEAFF